This T cell receptor (beta chain) comes out of a study of identical twins. Study observations and caveats: For cord blood, abundant beta clonotypes had fewer insertions, unlike memory repertoires, which showed none.

The CDR3 length is 14 residues. V gave up 2 bases and J gave up 5 bases, with 12 bases separating them. In germline, CDR1 is SGHTA, CDR2 FQGNSA. Each cDNA held unique molecular identifiers, and template switching gave it a universal primer site. One entry per CDR3 protein results from TCRdb running MiXCR on the 5' RACE reads. Of roughly 250,000 distinct CDR3 sequences in the sample, about 14% are singletons; the top ten hold 8.8%. In the case of this clonotype: No antigen is known for it.

This clonotype originated in a woman under 30 in good health. Material for sequencing was memory (CD45RO+) T cells sorted from blood. The rearrangement links TRBV7-2 to TRBJ1-1; no clear D gene. CDR3: CASSLQSGITEAFF. CDR3 bases: TGTGCCAGCAGCTTACAGTCGGGTATTACTGAAGCTTTCTTT.